The T cell receptor beta chain under discussion was sequenced for a study of blood T cell repertoires in COVID-19. The overall study: Whether acute or convalescent, the COVID-19 samples came from the United States, Italy and Spain. Sources were T cells, B-cell-depleted T cells, or PBMCs; the material itself was cDNA or gDNA.

Germline V gene lookup returns CDR1 MNHEY and CDR2 SVGAGI. The CDR3 totals 14 residues. Deletions cut 2 bases from V and 3 bases from J, with 10 bases between. In the source study's methods: Amplification of reference gene primers was used by the study to estimate nucleated cell counts. The assay was immunoSEQ multiplex PCR, and TCRdb's table has in-frame clones only and misses some. Clonal size and the V and J genes are those of that table, whereas D and trimming came from the DNA. The sample lists 250,000 or so clones; about nine tenths were seen once. The TCR originated in a man in his forties with active or convalescent COVID-19. J is TRBJ1-2 and V is TRBV6-5; maybe TRBD1 (6 bases). Sequencing was done on a sample of peripheral blood. CDR3 sequence reads: CASSYRGKDYGYTF. The CDR3 DNA reads TGTGCCAGCAGTTACAGGGGGAAAGACTATGGCTACACCTTC.